This T cell receptor (beta chain) is from a study of glioma-infiltrating T cells (dated by TCRdb to the mid-2010s). Regarding the study in general: The low-grade gliomas were WHO grade II oligodendrogliomas or astrocytomas, while the glioblastomas were WHO grade IV tumors sampled at initial diagnosis rather than at recurrent diagnosis. The paired cohort was made up of three low-grade glioma patients, eight primary glioblastoma patients and three non-glioma patients who contributed non-neoplastic brain tissue. Dexamethasone was administered to glioma patients for six or fewer days before surgery. To measure divergence between tissue and blood T-cell populations, each tissue-infiltrating repertoire was compared with the peripheral blood repertoire of the same patient. The sequencing target for blood libraries was about 4- to 11-fold coverage of roughly 980,000 peripheral T cells. TCR alpha- and beta-chain repertoires were sequenced from glioma tissue, non-neoplastic brain tissue and matched peripheral blood mononuclear cells.

TCR alpha and beta CDR3 regions were amplified with the iRepertoire nested amplicon-rescue multiplex PCR (arm-PCR) platform from RNA. The input for one-step reverse transcription and amplification was 100-400 ng of tissue mRNA or PBMC total RNA. After bead purification, a secondary multiplex PCR added Illumina adapters, and libraries were gel-purified between 200 and 400 bp. Libraries carried internal 6-nucleotide barcodes used for demultiplexing. Libraries were sequenced on an Illumina MiSeq with 2x220 or 2x250 nucleotide paired-end reads. On the study's bioinformatics: Paired reads were merged using FLASH 1.2.11 and were aligned to the GRCh37 human genome using BWA-MEM, after which TRA and TRB reads were extracted. For V and J assignment, an IMGT-derived reference of cassette sequences and CDR3 motifs that included pseudogenes was used. Reads were translated in three frames, and productive CDR3s were defined as those with a C...FGXG motif and no stop codons. A clonotype was defined as a unique combination of a V-J cassette pair and a CDR3 amino acid sequence. Reads were filtered by Hamming distance, with the threshold set by the sequence error rate of each sample in mapped regions. In-frame beta chains were kept once TCRdb had trimmed the public reads at Q25 with fastp and called clones with MiXCR. CDR3 protein sequences are deduplicated, and each keeps its most common genes and DNA. The V and J calls were determined by TCRdb, not by the authors. The sample table lists 400,000 or so distinct CDR3 sequences, less than 50% of them with a count of one. In total, the top ten clones hold around 13% of the sample.

Immediately after resection, surgical brain or tumor specimens were cryofrozen in liquid nitrogen, and peripheral blood cells were collected at the same time. Comment on this clonotype: It has no known antigen specificity. Nothing much larger sits one base from this clone, and base qualities are not available.

Paper-wide results and their limitations: A signature set of shared blood CDR3 motifs marked patients with low tissue-blood divergence and was depleted in highly divergent patients. Group comparisons rested on small numbers: three non-neoplastic, three low-grade glioma and roughly 8 glioblastoma patients. Tissue and blood shared very few CDR3 sequences, a result attributed to high CDR3 diversity and limited sampling. In non-neoplastic patients, VJ-independent divergence between tissue and blood fell below expectation, whereas in all gliomas, and especially in low-grade gliomas, the divergence rose above expectation.

CDR1 and CDR2 are read off the germline V gene as ENHRY and SYGVKD. The CDR3, from cysteine to phenylalanine, totals 17 residues. The only DNA kept is the CDR3, 51 bases in frame from the first base. After removal of 4 bases from V and 5 bases from J, the junction retains 12 bases not matched to a gene. The material sequenced was glioma tissue, nonneoplastic brain tissue, or PBMCs (not recorded which). The chain couples TRBV10-3 to TRBJ2-5, with 11 bases matching TRBD1. This TCR was recovered from a human donor with low-grade glioma or glioblastoma, undergoing nonglioma brain surgery, or in good health (not recorded which). The CDR3 sequence is CAISGPSDRGLWETQYF. The base sequence is TGTGCCATCAGTGGCCCCTCGGACAGGGGGCTTTGGGAGACCCAGTACTTC.